These 12 T cell receptor beta chains came from one sample sequenced in a study of T cell clones after liver transplantation. Some clones are missing from TCRdb's copy, which holds only in-frame ones; the method was immunoSEQ multiplex PCR. The sample shows tens of thousands of clones, less than 85% of them seen only once. The source material was CD4+ T cells from blood, sampled at the 22-month timepoint. All receptors derive from a human patient who received a liver transplant. Some of these T cells may belong to the graft donor.

This clone was seen just once. This chain connects TRBV6-5 to TRBJ2-2; possible D gene TRBD1, 5 bases. Germline V gene lookup returns CDR1 MNHEY and CDR2 SVGAGI. V was pared by 11 bases and J by 0 bases, with 10 bases between. The CDR3 extends over 13 amino acids. The CDR3: CACRTTNTGELFF. CDR3 nucleotides: TGTGCCTGCCGGACAACGAACACCGGGGAGCTGTTTTTT.

The chain carries TRBV29-1 and TRBJ2-3, with TRBD2 as a possible D gene (6 bases). CDR1 and CDR2 (germline): SQVTM, ANQGSEA. Trimming removed 7 bases at V and 3 bases at J, with 20 bases between. The CDR3 is made up of 15 amino acids. CDR3 sequence reads: CSGRGRKIRTDTQYF. DNA for the CDR3: TGCAGCGGGAGGGGTCGCAAGATCAGGACAGATACGCAGTATTTT.

This rearrangement joins TRBV7-2 to TRBJ2-3, with TRBD2 matching over 8 bases. CDR1 and CDR2 (germline): SGHTA, FQGNSA. Germline trimming cut 5 bases from V and 4 bases from J; bases unmatched to any gene: 11. The CDR3 has 16 amino acids. The CDR3 bases are TGTGCCAGCAGCCTCAACCAAGCGGGAGTCGCAGATACGCAGTATTTT. This sequence encodes CASSLNQAGVADTQYF.

This rearrangement joins TRBV12-5 to TRBJ2-6; D is undetermined. Germline V gene data show CDR1 as LGHNT and CDR2 as FRNRAP. CDR3 length: 16 residues. Deletions cut 7 bases from V and 1 base from J, with 14 bases between. The CDR3 nucleotides read TGTGCTAGTGCTTCACCACGGATTTCTGGGGCCAACGTCCTGACTTTC. This gives the protein CASASPRISGANVLTF.

This clone was recorded a few times. The chain employs TRBV5-4 and TRBJ2-7, with D possibly TRBD1 on 7 matching bases. V was clipped by 0 bases and J by 1 base, with 17 bases between them. CDR1 and CDR2 from the germline V gene are SGHNT and YYREEE (reference sequence). This CDR3 is 17 amino acids long. This CDR3 is CASSLGAGPGGSYEQYF. In DNA, the CDR3 is TGTGCCAGCAGCTTGGGGGCGGGGCCAGGGGGGTCCTACGAGCAGTACTTC.

The chain is built from TRBV7-8 and TRBJ1-1; maybe TRBD1 (6 bases). The V gene's germline CDR1 is SGHVS and CDR2 FQNEAQ. Between the trimmed V and J ends, which lost 5 bases and 6 bases, there was a span of 13 bases. The CDR3 covers 13 residues. CDR3: CASSLYGTPEAFF. CDR3 nucleotide sequence: TGTGCCAGCAGCCTTTACGGGACACCTGAAGCTTTCTTT.

The chain has TRBV7-3 and TRBJ2-1; possibly TRBD1 for D (5 bases). The germline V gene encodes CDR1 SGHTA and CDR2 FQGTGA. Trimming pared 0 bases from V and 10 bases from J, leaving 10 bases between. The CDR3 sequence is 13 residues long. This CDR3 is CASSLTSWGEQFF. The DNA for the CDR3 is TGTGCCAGCAGCTTAACCTCCTGGGGCGAGCAGTTCTTC.

The chain carries TRBV19 and TRBJ1-2; possibly TRBD1 for D (6 bases). Trimming took off 1 base at V and 6 bases at J, with 6 bases between the two ends. The germline CDR1 and CDR2 sequences are LNHDA and SQIVND (reference sequence). The CDR3 spans 12 residues. CDR3 sequence: CASSIGGHGYTF. CDR3 in DNA: TGTGCCAGTAGTATAGGGGGGCATGGCTACACCTTC.

This CDR3 is CASSPRGQGDSDTQYF. CDR3 DNA: TGTGCCAGCAGCCCCCGCGGACAGGGTGATTCAGATACGCAGTATTTT. The chain has TRBV9 and TRBJ2-3; 8 bases fit TRBD1. J gave up 4 bases and V 4 bases, and 11 bases lay outside the gene matches. CDR1 and CDR2 from the germline V gene are SGDLS and YYNGEE. This CDR3 has 16 residues.

This clone has just a few counts. The chain links TRBV7-2 to TRBJ1-3, with D perhaps TRBD1 (5 bases). V lost 10 bases, J lost 1 base, and 17 bases lay in between. The V gene's germline CDR1 is SGHTA and CDR2 FQGNSA. This CDR3 comprises 15 residues. The CDR3, as DNA: TGTGCCACCGCCCCCGGGACGGCTTCTGGAAACACCATATATTTT. It yields the protein CATAPGTASGNTIYF.

The V and J genes are TRBV27 and TRBJ1-1; the D gene is possibly TRBD1 (6 bases). V was clipped by 6 bases and J by 0 bases, with 11 bases between them. Germline V gene lookup returns CDR1 MNHEY and CDR2 SMNVEV (reference sequence). This CDR3 is built from 14 residues. This chain's CDR3 is CASSITGMNTEAFF. DNA of the CDR3: TGTGCCAGCAGCATAACAGGGATGAACACTGAAGCTTTCTTT.

The chain recombines TRBV19 with TRBJ2-5; D is perhaps TRBD1 or TRBD2 (5 bases each). The CDR3 has 14 amino acids. In germline, CDR1 is LNHDA, CDR2 SQIVND (reference sequence). Trimming removed 5 bases at V and 2 bases at J, with 12 bases between. The CDR3 sequence is CASSVGVGQETQYF. The CDR3 DNA reads TGTGCCAGTAGTGTGGGGGTAGGACAAGAGACCCAGTACTTC.